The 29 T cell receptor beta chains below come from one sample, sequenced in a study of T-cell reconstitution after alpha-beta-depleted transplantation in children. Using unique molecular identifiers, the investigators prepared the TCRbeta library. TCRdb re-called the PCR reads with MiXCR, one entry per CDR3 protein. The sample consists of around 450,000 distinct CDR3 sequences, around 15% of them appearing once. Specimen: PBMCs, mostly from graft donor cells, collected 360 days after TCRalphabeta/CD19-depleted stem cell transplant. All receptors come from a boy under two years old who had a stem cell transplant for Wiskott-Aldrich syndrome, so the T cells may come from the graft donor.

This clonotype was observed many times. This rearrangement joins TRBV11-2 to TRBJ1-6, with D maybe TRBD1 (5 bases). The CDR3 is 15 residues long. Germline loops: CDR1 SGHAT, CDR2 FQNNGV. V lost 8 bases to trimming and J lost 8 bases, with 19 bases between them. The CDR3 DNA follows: TGTGCCAGCTCCGTGCGGGCGGGGCTGGATTCACCCCTCCACTTT. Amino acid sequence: CASSVRAGLDSPLHF.

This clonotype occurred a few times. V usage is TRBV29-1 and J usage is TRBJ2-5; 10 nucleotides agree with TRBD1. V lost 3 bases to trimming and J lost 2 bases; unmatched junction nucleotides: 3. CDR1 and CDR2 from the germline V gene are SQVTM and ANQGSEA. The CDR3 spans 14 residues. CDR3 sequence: CSVEGTGVQETQYF. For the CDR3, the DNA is TGCAGCGTTGAGGGGACAGGGGTGCAAGAGACCCAGTACTTC.

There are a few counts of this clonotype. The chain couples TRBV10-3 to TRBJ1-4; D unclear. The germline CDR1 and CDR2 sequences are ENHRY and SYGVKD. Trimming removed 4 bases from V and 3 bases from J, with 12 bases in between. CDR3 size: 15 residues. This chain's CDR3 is CAISVGYSANEKLFF. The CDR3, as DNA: TGTGCCATCAGTGTGGGGTATTCTGCTAATGAAAAACTGTTTTTT.

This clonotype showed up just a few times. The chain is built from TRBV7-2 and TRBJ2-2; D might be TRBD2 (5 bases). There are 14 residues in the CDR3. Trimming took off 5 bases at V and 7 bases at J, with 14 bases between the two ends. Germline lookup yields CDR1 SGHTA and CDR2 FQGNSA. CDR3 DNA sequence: TGTGCCAGCAGCCTAAGCGGAAAGGGCGGGGAGCTGTTTTTT. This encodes CASSLSGKGGELFF.

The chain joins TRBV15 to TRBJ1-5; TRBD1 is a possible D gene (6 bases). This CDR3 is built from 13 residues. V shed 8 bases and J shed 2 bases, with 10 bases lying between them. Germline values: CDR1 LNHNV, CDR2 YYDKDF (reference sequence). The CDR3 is CATATGRNQPQHF. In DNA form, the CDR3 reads TGTGCCACCGCTACAGGGCGCAATCAGCCCCAGCATTTT.

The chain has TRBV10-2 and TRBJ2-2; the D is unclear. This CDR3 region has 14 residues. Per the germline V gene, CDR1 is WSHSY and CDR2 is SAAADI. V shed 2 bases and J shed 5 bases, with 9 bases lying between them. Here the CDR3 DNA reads TGCGCCAGCAGTGAGGGGTGGGTGACCGGGGAGCTGTTTTTT. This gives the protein CASSEGWVTGELFF.

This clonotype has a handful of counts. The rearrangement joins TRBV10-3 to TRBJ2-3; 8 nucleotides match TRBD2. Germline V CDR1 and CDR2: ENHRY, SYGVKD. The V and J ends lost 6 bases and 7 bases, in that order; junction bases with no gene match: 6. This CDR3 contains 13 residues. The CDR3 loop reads CAIRGLAGYTQYF. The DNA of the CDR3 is TGTGCCATCAGAGGACTAGCCGGATATACGCAGTATTTT.

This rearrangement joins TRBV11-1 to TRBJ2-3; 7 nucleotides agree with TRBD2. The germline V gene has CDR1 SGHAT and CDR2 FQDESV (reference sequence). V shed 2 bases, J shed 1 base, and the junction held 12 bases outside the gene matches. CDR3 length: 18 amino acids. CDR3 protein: CASSLLRGSPRGTDTQYF. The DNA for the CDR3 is TGTGCCAGCAGCTTACTGCGCGGGAGCCCTAGGGGCACAGATACGCAGTATTTT.

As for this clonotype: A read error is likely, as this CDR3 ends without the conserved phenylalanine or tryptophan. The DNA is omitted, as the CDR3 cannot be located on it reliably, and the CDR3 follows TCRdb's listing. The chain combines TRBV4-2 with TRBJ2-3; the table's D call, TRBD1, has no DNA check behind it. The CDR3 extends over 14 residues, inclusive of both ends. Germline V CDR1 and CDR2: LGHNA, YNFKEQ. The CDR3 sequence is CASSHEGERGAMIL.

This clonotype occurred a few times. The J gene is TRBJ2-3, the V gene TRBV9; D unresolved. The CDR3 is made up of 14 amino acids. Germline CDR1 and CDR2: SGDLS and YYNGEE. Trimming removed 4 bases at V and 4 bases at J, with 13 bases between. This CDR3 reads CASSTWTNADTQYF. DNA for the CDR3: TGTGCCAGCAGCACCTGGACCAACGCAGATACGCAGTATTTT.

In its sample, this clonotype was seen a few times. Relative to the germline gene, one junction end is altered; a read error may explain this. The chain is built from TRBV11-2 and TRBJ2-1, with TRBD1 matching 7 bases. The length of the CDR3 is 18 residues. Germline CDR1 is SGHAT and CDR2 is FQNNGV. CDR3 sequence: CASSLGRTGRGLYDEQFF. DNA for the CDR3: TGTGCCAGCAGCTTAGGTAGGACAGGTCGGGGCCTCTACGATGAGCAGTTCTTC.

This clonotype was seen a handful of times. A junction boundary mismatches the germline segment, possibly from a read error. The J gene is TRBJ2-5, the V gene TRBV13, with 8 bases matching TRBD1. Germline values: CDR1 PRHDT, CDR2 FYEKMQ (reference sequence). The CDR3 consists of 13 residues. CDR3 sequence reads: CASSKQGAEAQYF. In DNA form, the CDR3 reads TGTGCCAGCAGCAAGCAGGGGGCAGAGGCCCAGTACTTC.

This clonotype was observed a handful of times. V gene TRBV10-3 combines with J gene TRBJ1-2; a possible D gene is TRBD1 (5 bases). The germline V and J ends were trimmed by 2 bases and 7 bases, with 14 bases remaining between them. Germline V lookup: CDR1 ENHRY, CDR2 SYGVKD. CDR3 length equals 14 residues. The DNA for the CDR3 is TGTGCCATCAGTGAGAGGGACTGGACGAGTGGCTACACCTTC. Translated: CAISERDWTSGYTF.

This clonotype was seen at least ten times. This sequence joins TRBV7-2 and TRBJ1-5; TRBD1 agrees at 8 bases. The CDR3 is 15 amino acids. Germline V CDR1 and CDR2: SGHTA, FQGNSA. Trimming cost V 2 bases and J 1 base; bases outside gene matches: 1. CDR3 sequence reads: CASSLWTGSNQPQHF. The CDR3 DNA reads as TGTGCCAGCAGCTTATGGACAGGGAGCAATCAGCCCCAGCATTTT.

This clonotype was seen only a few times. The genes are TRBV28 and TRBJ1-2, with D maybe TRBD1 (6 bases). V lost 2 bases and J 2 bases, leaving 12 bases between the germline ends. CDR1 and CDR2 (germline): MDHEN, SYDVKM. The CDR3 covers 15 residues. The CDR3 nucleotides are TGTGCCAGCAGTTTAACTTCGACAGGAAACTATGGCTACACCTTC. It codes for CASSLTSTGNYGYTF.

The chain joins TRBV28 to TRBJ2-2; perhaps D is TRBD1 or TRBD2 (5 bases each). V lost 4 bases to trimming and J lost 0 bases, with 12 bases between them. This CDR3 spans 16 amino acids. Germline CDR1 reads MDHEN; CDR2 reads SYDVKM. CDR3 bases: TGTGCCAGCAGTTCTCCGGGACGCACGAACACCGGGGAGCTGTTTTTT. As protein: CASSSPGRTNTGELFF.

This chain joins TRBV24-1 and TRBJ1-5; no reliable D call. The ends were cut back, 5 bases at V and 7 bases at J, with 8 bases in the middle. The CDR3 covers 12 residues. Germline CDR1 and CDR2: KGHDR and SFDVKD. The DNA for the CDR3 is TGTGCCACCAGTGGGCCGGGACAGCCCCAGCATTTT. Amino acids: CATSGPGQPQHF.

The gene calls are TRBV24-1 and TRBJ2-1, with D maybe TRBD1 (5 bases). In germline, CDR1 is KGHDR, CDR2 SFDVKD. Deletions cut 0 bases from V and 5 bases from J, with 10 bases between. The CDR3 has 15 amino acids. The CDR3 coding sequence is TGTGCCACCAGTGATTTGCGGAAAGGGGACAATGAGCAGTTCTTC. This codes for CATSDLRKGDNEQFF.

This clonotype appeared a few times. CDR3 in amino acids: CASSPRTEGGNEQYF. Written as DNA, the CDR3 is TGTGCCAGCTCACCACGGACAGAGGGTGGCAACGAGCAGTACTTC. The V call is TRBV18, the J call TRBJ2-7, with D perhaps matching TRBD1 (6 bases). CDR1 and CDR2 (germline): KGHSH, LQKENI. The CDR3 loop spans 15 amino acids. Trimming took 1 base from V and 5 from J, leaving 15 bases between them. Drawing the rest from reference TRBV18 and TRBJ2-7, the complete variable domain is NAGVMQNPRHLVRRRGQEARLRCSPMKGHSHVYWYRQLPEEGLKFMVYLQKENIIDESGMPKERFSAEFPKEGPSILRIQQVVRGDSAAYFCASSPRTEGGNEQYFGPGTRLTVT.

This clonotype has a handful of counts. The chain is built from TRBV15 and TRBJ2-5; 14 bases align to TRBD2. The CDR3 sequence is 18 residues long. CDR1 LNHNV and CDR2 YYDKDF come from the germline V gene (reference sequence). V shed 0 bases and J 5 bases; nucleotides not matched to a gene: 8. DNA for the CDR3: TGTGCCACCAGCAGAGAATCACCGGGACTAGCGGGAGACGAGACCCAGTACTTC. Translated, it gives CATSRESPGLAGDETQYF.

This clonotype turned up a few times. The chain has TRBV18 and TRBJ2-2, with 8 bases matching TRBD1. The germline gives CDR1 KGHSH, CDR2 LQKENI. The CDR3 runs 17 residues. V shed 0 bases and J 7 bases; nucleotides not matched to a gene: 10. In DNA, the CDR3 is TGTGCCAGCTCACCACCCCGGCCAGGGGGCAGGGACGGGGAGCTGTTTTTT. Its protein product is CASSPPRPGGRDGELFF. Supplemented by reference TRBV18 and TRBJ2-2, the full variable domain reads NAGVMQNPRHLVRRRGQEARLRCSPMKGHSHVYWYRQLPEEGLKFMVYLQKENIIDESGMPKERFSAEFPKEGPSILRIQQVVRGDSAAYFCASSPPRPGGRDGELFFGEGSRLTVL.

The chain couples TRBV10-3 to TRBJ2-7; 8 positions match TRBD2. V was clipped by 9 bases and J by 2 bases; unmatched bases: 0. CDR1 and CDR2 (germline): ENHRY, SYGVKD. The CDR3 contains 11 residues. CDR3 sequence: CAMGLAYEQYF. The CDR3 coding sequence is TGTGCCATGGGACTAGCCTACGAGCAGTACTTC.

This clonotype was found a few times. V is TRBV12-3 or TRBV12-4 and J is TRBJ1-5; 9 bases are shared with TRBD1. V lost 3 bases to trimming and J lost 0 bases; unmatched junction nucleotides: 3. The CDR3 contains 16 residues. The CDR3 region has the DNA TGTGCCAGCAGTTTCGGACAGGGGTATAGCAATCAGCCCCAGCATTTT. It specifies CASSFGQGYSNQPQHF.

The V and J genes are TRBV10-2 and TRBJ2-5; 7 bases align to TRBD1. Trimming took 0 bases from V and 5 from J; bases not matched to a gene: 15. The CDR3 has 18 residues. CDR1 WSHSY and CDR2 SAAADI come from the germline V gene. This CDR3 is CASSESDRVMAFMETQYF. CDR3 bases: TGCGCCAGCAGTGAGTCCGACAGGGTCATGGCCTTTATGGAGACCCAGTACTTC.

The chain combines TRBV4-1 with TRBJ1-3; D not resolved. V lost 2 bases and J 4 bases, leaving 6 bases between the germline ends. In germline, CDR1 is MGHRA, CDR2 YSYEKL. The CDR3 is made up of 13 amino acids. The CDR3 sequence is CASSQSRGNTIYF. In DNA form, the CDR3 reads TGCGCCAGCAGCCAATCAAGGGGAAACACCATATATTTT.

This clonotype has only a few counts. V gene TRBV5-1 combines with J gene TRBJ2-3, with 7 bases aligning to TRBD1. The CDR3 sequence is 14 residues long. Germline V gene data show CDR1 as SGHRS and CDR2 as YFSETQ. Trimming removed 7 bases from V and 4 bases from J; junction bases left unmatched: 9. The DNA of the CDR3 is TGCGCCAGCTCAACTACAGGGGTTGCAGATACGCAGTATTTT. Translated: CASSTTGVADTQYF.

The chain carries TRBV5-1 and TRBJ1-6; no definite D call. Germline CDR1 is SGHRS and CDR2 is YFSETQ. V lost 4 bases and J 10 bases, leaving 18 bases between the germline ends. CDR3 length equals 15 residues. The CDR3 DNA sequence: TGCGCCAGCAGCAATGATCCGGCAGGCTCCTCACCCCTCCACTTT. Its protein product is CASSNDPAGSSPLHF.

The CDR3 DNA follows: TGTGCCACCGACAGGGTCATCGGGGAGCTGTTTTTT. Translated: CATDRVIGELFF. This rearrangement joins TRBV6-5 to TRBJ2-2; 7 positions match TRBD1. Per germline, CDR1 MNHEY and CDR2 SVGAGI. CDR3 length: 12 residues. The trim removed 10 bases at V and 7 bases at J, leaving 6 bases unmatched.

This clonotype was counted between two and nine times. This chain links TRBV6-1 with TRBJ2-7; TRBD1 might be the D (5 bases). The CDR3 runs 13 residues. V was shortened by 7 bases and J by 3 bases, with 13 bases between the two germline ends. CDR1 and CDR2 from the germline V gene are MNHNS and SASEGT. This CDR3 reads CASMGRALYEQYF. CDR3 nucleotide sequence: TGTGCCAGCATGGGCAGGGCCCTCTACGAGCAGTACTTC.